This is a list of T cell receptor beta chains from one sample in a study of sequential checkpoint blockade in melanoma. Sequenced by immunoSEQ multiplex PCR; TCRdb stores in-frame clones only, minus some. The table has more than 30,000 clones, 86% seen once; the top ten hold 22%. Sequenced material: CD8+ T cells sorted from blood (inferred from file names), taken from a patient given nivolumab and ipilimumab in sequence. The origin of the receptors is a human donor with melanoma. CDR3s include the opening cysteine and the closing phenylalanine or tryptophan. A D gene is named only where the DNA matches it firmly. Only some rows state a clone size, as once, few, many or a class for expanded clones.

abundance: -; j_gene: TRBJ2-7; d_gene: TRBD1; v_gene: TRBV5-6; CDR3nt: TGTGCCAGCAGCTCGATAAACAGGGGCGAGCAGTACTTC; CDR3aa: CASSSINRGEQYF
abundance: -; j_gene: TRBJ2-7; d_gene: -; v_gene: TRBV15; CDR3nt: TGTGCCACCAGCGGCGGACACTCCTACGAGCAGTACTTC; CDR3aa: CATSGGHSYEQYF
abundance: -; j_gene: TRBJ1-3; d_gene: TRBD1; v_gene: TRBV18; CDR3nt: TGTGCCAGCTCGCCACAGGGGCCGGCTGGAAACACCATATATTTT; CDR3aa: CASSPQGPAGNTIYF
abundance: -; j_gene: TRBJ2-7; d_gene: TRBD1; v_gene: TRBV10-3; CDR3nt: TGTGCCACCGGGCCAGGGGGTTTATACGAGCAGTACTTC; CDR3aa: CATGPGGLYEQYF
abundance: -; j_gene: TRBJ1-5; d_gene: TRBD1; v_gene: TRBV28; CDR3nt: TGTGCCAGCAGTCCGGACAGGGGGCTTCAGCCCCAGCATTTT; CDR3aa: CASSPDRGLQPQHF
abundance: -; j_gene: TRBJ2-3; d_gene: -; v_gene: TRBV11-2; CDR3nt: TGTGCCAGCAGCTTAGGGGCGGGGCCAGATACGCAGTATTTT; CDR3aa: CASSLGAGPDTQYF
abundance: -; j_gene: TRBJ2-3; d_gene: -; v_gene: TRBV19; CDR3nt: TGTGCCAGTAGTATAGGGGCTACTAGCACAGATACGCAGTATTTT; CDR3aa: CASSIGATSTDTQYF
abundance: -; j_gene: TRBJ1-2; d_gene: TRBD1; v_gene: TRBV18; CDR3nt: TGTGCCAGCTCACCAGGGACAGGGCCTAACTATGGCTACACCTTC; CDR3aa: CASSPGTGPNYGYTF
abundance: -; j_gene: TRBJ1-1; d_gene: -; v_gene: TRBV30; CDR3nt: TGTGCCTGGAGTGTACTCTCTGAAGCTTTCTTT; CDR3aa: CAWSVLSEAFF
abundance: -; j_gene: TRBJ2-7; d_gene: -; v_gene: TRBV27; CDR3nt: TGTGCCAGCAGCCTAAGAAGGGGGTACGAGCAGTACTTC; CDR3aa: CASSLRRGYEQYF
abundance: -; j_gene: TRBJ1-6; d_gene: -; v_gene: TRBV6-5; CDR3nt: TGTGCCAGCAGTTACTTACCGGACACCCATTCACCCCTCCACTTT; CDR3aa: CASSYLPDTHSPLHF
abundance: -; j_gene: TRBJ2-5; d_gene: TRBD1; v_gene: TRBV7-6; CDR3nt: TGTGCCAGCAGCTTAAGGGTTGGGACAGGGGGCCGGGAGACCCAGTACTTC; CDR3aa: CASSLRVGTGGRETQYF
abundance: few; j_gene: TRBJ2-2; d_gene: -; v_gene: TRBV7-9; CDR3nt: TGTGCCAGCAGCTTAGTCCCTACTAGCATTATCGGGGAGCTGTTTTTT; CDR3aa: CASSLVPTSIIGELFF
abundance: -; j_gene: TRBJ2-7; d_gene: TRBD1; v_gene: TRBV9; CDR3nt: TGTGCCAGCAGCGAGGACAGGGTGGCGCCGTCCTACGAGCAGTACTTC; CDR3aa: CASSEDRVAPSYEQYF
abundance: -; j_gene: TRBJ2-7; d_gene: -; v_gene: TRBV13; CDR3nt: TGTGCCAGCAGCTTTGGGGCAGGAGTCTACGAGCAGTACTTC; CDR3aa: CASSFGAGVYEQYF
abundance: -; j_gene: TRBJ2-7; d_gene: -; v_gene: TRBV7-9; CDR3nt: TGTGCCAGCAGCCCGGGTTCCGAGTCCTACGAGCAGTACTTC; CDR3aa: CASSPGSESYEQYF
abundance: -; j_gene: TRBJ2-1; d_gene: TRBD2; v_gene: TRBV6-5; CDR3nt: TGTGCCAGCAGTTACTCGGCTAGCGGGCGCTACAATGAGCAGTTCTTC; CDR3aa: CASSYSASGRYNEQFF
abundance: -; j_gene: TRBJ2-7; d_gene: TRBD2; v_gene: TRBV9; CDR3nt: TGTGCCAGCAGCGTAGGGGGCGGGGGGAGCTCCTACGAGCAGTACTTC; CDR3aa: CASSVGGGGSSYEQYF
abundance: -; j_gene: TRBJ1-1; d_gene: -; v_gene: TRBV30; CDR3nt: TGTGCCTGGAGTGTACTACGAGTGGCCGCTGAAGCTTTCTTT; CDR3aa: CAWSVLRVAAEAFF
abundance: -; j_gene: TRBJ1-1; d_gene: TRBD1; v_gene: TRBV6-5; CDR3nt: TGTGCCAGCAGTAACCCGAGACAGGGGAACACTGAAGCTTTCTTT; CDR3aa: CASSNPRQGNTEAFF
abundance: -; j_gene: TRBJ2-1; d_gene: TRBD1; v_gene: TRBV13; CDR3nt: TGTGCCAGCAGCTTACAAGGGGGCCTTAGCTACAATGAGCAGTTCTTC; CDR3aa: CASSLQGGLSYNEQFF
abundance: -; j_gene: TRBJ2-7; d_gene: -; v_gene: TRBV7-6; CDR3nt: TGTGCCAGCAGCTTAGGGACAAGGGTCGTCGAGCAGTACTTC; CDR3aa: CASSLGTRVVEQYF
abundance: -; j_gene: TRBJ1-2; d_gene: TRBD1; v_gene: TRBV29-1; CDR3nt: TGCAGCGTGATCGGGACAGGGCTTGGCTATGGCTACACCTTC; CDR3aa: CSVIGTGLGYGYTF
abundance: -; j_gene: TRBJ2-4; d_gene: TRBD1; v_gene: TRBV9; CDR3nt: TGTGCCAGCAGCGTCCTCGCGGGGACAGGTAACCTTCTGTACTTC; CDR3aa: CASSVLAGTGNLLYF
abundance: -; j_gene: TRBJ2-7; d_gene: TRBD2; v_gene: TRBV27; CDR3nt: TGTGCCAGCAGTCCGTCGATGGGGCGGGAGGCCTACGAGCAGTACTTC; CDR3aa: CASSPSMGREAYEQYF
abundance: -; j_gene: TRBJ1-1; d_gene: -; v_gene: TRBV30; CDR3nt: TGTGCCTGGACAGCCGGGGGGAACACTGAAGCTTTCTTT; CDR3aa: CAWTAGGNTEAFF
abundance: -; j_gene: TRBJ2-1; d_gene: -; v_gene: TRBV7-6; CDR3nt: TGTGCCAGCAGCTTAGGCGGGATGATCTCCTACAATGAGCAGTTCTTC; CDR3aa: CASSLGGMISYNEQFF
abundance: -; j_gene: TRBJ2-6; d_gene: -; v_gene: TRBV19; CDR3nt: TGTGCCAGTAGCGTTGACATCTCTGGGGCCAACGTCCTGACTTTC; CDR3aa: CASSVDISGANVLTF
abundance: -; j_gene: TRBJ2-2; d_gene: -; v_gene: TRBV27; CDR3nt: TGTGCCAGCACCTCATTGGCGACGGGCACCGGGGAGCTGTTTTTT; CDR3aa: CASTSLATGTGELFF
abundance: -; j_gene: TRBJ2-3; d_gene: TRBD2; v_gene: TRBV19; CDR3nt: TGTGCCAGTTTAGAGGGTAGCGGGGGGATCGCAGATACGCAGTATTTT; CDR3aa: CASLEGSGGIADTQYF
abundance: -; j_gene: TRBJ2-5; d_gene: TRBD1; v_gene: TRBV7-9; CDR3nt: TGTGCCAGCAGCTTGAGGGGGCGGCTTCTAGAGACCCAGTACTTC; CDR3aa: CASSLRGRLLETQYF
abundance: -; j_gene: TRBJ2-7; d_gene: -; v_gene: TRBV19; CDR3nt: TGTGCCAGTACCCCGGAGGATTCCTACGAGCAGTACTTC; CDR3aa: CASTPEDSYEQYF
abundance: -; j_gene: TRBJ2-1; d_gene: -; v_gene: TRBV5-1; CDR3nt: TGCGCCAGCAGCTTGAAGTTAGCGGTTAAGAGCTCCTACAATGAGCAGTTCTTC; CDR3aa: CASSLKLAVKSSYNEQFF
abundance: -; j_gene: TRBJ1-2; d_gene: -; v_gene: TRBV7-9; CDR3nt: TGTGCCAGCAGCTTCGAGGGTAATGGCTACACCTTC; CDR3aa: CASSFEGNGYTF
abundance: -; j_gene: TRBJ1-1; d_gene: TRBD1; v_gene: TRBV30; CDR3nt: TGTGCCTGGAGTGTTGGGACAGGGGCTACTGAAGCTTTCTTT; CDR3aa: CAWSVGTGATEAFF
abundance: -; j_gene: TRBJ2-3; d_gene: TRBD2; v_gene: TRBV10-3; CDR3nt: TGTGCCATCAAGGAGGCGGGGGAATTCACAGATACGCAGTATTTT; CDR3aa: CAIKEAGEFTDTQYF
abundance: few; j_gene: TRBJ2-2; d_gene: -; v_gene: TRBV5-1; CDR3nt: -; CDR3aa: CASSFGSLRAGELFF
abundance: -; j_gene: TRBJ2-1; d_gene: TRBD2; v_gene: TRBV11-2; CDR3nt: TGTGCCATTTTGGGAACTAGCGGGGGGTACAATGAGCAGTTCTTC; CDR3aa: CAILGTSGGYNEQFF
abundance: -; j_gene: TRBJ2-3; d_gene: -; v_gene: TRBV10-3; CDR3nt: TGTGCCAACAGGGGGGGGTTGATCACAGATACGCAGTATTTT; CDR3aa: CANRGGLITDTQYF
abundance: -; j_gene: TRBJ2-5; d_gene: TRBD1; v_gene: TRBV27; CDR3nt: TGTGCCAGCAGTCTCCGGACAGGGGCAGAGACCCAGTACTTC; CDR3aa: CASSLRTGAETQYF
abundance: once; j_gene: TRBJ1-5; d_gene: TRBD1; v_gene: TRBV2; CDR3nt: TGTGCCAGCAGGGAGACAGGGGGCGGAAATCAGCCCCAGCATTTT; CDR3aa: CASRETGGGNQPQHF
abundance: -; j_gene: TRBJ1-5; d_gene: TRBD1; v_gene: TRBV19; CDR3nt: TGTGCCAGTAGCCCCGACAGGGTTGGCAATCAGCCCCAGCATTTT; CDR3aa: CASSPDRVGNQPQHF
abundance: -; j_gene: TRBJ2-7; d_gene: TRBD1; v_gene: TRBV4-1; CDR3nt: TGCGCCAGCAGCCACCGGGACAGGGGAACCTACGAGCAGTACTTC; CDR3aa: CASSHRDRGTYEQYF
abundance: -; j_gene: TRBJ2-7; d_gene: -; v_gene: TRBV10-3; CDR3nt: TGTGCCATCAGCGGAGTGGCGGTCTACGAGCAGTACTTC; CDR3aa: CAISGVAVYEQYF
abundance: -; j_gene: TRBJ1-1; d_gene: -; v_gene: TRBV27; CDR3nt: TGTGCCAGCAGTTTAAAGGTCAGGGGGAACACTGAAGCTTTCTTT; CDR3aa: CASSLKVRGNTEAFF
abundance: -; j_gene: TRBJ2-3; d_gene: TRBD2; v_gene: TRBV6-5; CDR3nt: TGTGCCAGCAGTTACTGGACTAGCGGGGGGACAGATACGCAGTATTTT; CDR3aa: CASSYWTSGGTDTQYF